This TCR beta chain derives from a study of tumor-infiltrating lymphocytes in primary liver carcinoma. The overall study: The patient population consisted of men and women between 30 and 69 years of age. Broader study findings: Tumor samples exhibited a significantly greater top-250-clone fraction than blood samples (p = 0.039).

TCR beta cDNA came from around 0.5 ug total RNA, primed with a constant-region primer. Libraries covering TCR beta were generated through three nested multiplex PCR rounds (using a slightly modified ARM-PCR). For approximately 9 cycles apiece, the opening two PCR rounds ran with TRBV1-TRBV30 forward primers and a C-beta reverse primer. TCRdb re-called the multiplex PCR reads with MiXCR, one entry per CDR3 protein. Here the sample spans approximately 99,000 distinct CDR3 sequences, 55% to 75% being singletons. Total RNA and DNA came together from roughly 20-30 mg of bulk tissue without cell sorting. Over 80% of the cells in every tumor sample were viable tumor cells. Germline CDR1 reads PRHDT; CDR2 reads FYEKMQ (reference sequence). CDR3 length equals 17 residues. Regarding this clonotype: The target antigen is unknown. A much larger clonotype is one base distant, so this may be a read error.

The TCR was taken from an older woman with primary liver carcinoma and hepatitis B virus infection. Input material: liver tumor tissue from sampling region 5. Subset noted: tumor region T5, tumor centre. The chain combines TRBV13 with TRBJ2-3; possibly TRBD1 for D (5 bases). DNA of the CDR3: TGTGCCAGCAGCCCCCCTCCCAAAAAATGGGGCACAGAAACGCAGTATTTT. Its translation: CASSPPPKKWGTETQYF.